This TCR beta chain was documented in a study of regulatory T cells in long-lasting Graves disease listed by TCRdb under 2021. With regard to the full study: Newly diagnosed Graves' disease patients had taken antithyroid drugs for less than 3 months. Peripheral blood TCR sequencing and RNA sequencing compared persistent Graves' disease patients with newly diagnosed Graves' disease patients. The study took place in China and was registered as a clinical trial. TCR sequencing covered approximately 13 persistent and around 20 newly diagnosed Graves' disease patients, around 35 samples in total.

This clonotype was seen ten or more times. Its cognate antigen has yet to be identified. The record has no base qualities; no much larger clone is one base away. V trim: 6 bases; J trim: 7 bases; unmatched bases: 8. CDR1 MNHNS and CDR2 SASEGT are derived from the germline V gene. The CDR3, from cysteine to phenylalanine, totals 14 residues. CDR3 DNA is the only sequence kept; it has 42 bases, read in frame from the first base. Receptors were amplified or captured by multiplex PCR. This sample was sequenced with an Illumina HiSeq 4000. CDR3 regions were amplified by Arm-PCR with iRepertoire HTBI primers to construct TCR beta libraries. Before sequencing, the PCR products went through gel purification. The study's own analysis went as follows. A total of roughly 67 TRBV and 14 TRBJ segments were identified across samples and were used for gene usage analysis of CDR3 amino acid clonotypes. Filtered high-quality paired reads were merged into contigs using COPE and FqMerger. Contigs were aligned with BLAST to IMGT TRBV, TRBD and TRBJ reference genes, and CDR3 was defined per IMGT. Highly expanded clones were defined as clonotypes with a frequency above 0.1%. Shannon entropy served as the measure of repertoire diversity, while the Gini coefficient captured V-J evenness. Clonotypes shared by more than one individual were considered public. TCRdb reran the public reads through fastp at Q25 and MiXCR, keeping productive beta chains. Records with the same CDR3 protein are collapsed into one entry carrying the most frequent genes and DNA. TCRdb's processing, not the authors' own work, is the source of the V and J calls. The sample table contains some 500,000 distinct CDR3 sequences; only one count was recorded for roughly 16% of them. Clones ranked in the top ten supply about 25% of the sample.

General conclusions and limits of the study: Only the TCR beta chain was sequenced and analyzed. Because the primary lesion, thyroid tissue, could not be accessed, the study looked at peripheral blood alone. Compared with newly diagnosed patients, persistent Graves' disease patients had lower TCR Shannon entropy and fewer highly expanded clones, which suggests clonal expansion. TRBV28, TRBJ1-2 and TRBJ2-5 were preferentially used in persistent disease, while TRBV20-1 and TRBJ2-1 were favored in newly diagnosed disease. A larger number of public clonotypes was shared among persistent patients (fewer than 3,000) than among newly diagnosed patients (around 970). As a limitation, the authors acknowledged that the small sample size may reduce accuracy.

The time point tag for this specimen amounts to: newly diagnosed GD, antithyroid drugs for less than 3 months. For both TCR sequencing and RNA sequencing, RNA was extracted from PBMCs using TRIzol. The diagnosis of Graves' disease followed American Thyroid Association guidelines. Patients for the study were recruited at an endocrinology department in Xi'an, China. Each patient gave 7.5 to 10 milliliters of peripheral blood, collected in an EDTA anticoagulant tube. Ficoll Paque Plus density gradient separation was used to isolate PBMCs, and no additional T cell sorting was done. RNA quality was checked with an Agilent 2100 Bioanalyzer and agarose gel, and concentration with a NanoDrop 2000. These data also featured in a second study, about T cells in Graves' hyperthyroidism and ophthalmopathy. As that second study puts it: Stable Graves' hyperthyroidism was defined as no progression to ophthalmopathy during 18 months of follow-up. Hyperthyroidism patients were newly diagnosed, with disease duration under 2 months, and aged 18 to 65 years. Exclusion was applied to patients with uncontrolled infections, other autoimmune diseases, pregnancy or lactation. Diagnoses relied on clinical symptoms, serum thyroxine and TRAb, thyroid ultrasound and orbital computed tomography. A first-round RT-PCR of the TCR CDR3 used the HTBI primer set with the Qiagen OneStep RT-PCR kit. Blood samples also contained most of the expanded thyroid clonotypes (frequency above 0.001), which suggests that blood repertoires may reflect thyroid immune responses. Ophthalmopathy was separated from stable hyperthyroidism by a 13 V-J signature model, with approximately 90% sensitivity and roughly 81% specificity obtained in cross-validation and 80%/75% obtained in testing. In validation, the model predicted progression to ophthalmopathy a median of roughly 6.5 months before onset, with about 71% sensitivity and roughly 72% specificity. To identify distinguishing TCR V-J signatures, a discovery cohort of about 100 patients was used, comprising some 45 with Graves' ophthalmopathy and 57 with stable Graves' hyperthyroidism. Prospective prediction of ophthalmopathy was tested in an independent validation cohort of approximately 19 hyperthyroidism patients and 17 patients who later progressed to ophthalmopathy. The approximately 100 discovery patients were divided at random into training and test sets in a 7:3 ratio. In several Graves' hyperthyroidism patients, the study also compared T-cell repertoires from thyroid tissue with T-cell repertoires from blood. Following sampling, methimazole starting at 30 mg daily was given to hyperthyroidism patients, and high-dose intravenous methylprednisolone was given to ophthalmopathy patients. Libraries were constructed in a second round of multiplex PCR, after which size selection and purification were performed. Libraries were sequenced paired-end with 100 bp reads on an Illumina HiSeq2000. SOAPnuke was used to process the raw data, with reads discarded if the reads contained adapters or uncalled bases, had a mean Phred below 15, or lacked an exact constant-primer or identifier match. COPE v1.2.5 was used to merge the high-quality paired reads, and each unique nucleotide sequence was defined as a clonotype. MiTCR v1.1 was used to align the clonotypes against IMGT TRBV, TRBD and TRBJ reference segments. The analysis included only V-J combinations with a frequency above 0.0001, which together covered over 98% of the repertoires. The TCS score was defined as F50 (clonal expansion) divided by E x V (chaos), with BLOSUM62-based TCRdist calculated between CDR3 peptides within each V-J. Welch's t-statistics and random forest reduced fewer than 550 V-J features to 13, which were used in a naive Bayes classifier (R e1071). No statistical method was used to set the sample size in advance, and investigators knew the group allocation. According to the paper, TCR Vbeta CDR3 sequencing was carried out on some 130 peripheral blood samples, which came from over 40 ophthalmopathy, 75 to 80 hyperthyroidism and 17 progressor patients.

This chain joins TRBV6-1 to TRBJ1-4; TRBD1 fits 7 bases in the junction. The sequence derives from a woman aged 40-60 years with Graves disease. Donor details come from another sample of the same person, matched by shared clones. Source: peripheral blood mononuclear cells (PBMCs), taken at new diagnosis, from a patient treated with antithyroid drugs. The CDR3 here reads CASRRGGESEKLFF. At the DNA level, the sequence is TGTGCCAGCAGGCGAGGGGGCGAGAGTGAAAAACTGTTTTTT.